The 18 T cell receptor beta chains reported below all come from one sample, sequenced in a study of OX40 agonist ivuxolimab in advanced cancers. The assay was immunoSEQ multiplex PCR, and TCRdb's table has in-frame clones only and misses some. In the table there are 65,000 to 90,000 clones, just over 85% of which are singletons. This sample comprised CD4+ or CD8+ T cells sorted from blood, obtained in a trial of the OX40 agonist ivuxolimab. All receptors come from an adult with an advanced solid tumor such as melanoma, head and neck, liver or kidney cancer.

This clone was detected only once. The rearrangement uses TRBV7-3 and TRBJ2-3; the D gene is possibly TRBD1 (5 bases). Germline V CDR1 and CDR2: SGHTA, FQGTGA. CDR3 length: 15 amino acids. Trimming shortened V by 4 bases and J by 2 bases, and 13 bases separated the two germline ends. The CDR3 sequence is CASSSQGQNTDTQYF. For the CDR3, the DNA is TGTGCCAGCAGCTCCCAGGGCCAGAACACAGATACGCAGTATTTT.

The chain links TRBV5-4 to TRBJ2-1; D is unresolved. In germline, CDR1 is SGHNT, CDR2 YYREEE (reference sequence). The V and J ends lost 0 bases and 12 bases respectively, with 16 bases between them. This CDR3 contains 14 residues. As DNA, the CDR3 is TGTGCCAGCAGCTTGGAAACAAAAAGCGCGGCGCAGTTCTTC. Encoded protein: CASSLETKSAAQFF.

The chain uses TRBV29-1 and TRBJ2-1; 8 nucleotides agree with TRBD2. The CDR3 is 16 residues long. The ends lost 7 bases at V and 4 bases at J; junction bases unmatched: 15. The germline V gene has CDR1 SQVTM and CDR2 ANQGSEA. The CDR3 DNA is TGCAGCGACTACTTCCCGGGACTAGTCCAATACAATGAGCAGTTCTTC. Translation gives CSDYFPGLVQYNEQFF.

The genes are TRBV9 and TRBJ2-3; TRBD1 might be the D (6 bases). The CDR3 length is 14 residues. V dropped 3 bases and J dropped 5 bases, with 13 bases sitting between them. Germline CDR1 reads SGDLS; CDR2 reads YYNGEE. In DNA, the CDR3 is TGTGCCAGCAGCGGAACAGGGATGAGAGATACGCAGTATTTT. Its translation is CASSGTGMRDTQYF.

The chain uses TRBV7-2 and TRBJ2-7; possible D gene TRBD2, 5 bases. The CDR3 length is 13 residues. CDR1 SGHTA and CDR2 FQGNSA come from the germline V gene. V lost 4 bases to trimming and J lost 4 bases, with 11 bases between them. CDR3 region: CASSWTRNYEQYF. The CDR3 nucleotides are TGTGCCAGCAGCTGGACTCGAAATTACGAGCAGTACTTC. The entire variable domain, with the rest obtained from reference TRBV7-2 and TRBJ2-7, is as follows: GAGVSQSPSNKVTEKGKDVELRCDPISGHTALYWYRQSLGQGLEFLIYFQGNSAPDKSGLPSDRFSAERTGGSVSTLTIQRTQQEDSAVYLCASSWTRNYEQYFGPGTRLTVT.

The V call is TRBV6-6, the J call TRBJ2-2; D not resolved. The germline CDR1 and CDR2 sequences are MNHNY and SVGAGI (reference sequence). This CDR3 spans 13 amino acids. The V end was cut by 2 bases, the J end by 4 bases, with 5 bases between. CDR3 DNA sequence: TGTGCCAGCAGTTACGGGTCCACCGGGGAGCTGTTTTTT. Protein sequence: CASSYGSTGELFF.

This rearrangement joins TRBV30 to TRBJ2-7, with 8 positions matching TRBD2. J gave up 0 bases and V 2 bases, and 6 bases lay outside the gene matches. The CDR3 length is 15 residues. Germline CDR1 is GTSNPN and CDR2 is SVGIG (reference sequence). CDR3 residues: CAWSLITSGSYEQYF. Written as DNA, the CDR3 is TGTGCCTGGAGTCTCATCACTAGCGGCTCCTACGAGCAGTACTTC.

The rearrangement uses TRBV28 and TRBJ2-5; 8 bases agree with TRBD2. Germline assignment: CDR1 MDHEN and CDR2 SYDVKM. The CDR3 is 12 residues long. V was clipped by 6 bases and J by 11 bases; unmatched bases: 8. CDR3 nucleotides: TGTGCCAGCAGCTCCGGGACTAGAGAGCAGTACTTC. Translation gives CASSSGTREQYF.

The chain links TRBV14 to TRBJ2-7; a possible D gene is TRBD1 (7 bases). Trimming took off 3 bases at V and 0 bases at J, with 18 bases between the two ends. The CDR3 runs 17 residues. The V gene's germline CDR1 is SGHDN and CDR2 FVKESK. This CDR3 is CASSQDDAGQSSYEQYF. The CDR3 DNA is TGTGCCAGCAGCCAGGACGACGCGGGACAGAGCTCCTACGAGCAGTACTTC.

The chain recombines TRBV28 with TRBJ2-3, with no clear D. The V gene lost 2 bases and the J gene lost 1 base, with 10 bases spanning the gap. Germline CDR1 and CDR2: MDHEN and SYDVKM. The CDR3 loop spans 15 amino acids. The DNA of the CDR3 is TGTGCCAGCAGTTTAATGGGGTCGGGCACAGATACGCAGTATTTT. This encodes CASSLMGSGTDTQYF.

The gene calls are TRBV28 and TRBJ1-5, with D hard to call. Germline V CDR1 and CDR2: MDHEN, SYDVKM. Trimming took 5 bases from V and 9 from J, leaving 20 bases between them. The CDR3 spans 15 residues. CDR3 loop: CASSPLGRSRMPQHF. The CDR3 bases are TGTGCCAGCAGTCCACTCGGGCGGTCCCGGATGCCCCAGCATTTT.

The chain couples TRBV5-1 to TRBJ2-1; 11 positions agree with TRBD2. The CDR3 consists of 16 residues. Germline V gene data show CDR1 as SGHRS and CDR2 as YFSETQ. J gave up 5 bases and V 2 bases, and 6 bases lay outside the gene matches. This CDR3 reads CASSFLLAGENNEQFF. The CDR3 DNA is TGCGCCAGCAGCTTTCTACTAGCGGGAGAAAACAATGAGCAGTTCTTC. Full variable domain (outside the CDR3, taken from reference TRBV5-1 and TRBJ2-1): KAGVTQTPRYLIKTRGQQVTLSCSPISGHRSVSWYQQTPGQGLQFLFEYFSETQRNKGNFPGRFSGRQFSNSRSEMNVSTLELGDSALYLCASSFLLAGENNEQFFGPGTRLTVL.

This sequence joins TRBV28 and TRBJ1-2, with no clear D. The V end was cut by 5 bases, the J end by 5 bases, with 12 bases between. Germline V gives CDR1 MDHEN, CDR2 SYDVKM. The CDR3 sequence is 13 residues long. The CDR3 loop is CASSQNAGYGYTF. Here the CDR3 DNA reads TGTGCCAGCAGTCAAAATGCGGGATATGGCTACACCTTC.

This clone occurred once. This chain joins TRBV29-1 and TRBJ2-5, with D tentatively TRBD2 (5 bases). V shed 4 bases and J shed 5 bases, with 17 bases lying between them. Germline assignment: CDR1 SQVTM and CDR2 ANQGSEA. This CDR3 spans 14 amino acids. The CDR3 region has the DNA TGCAGCGTTGCCGGGCGGGTGGTGCGGGAGACCCAGTACTTC. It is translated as CSVAGRVVRETQYF.

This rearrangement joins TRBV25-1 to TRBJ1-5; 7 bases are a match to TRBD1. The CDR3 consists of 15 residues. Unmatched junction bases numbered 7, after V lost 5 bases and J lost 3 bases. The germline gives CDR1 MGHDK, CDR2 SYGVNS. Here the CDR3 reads CASSLRQGVNQPQHF. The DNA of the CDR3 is TGTGCCAGCAGTTTGAGACAGGGAGTCAATCAGCCCCAGCATTTT.

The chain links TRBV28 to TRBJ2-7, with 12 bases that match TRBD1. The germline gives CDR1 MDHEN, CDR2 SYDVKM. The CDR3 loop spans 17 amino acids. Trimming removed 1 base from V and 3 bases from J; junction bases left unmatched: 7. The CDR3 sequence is CASSLFSGTGGIYEQYF. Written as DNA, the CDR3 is TGTGCCAGCAGTTTATTCTCCGGGACAGGGGGCATCTACGAGCAGTACTTC.

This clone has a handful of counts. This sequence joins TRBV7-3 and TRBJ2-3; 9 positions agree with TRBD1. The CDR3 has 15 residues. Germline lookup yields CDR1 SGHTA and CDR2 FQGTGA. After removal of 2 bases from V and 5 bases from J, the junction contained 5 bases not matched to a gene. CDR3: CASSLGDRAGDTQYF. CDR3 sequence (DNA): TGTGCCAGCAGCTTAGGGGACAGGGCGGGAGATACGCAGTATTTT.

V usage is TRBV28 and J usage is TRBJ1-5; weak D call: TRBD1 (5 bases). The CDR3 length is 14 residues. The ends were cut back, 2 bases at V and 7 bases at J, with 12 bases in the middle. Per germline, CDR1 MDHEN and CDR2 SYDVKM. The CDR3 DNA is TGTGCCAGCAGTTTACAGGGTCCGGGGCAGCCCCAGCATTTT. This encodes CASSLQGPGQPQHF.